This record covers a single T cell receptor beta chain. Looked up from germline, CDR1 is SEHNR and CDR2 is FQNEAQ (reference sequence). V lost 1 base to trimming and J lost 9 bases; unmatched junction nucleotides: 9. There are 16 residues in the CDR3. This sample was included in a study of T-cell reconstitution after alpha-beta-depleted transplantation in children. As it was prepared, the TCRbeta library received unique molecular identifiers. TCRdb redid the calling of the PCR reads with MiXCR, one entry per CDR3 protein. The sample has about a million distinct CDR3 sequences, roughly 29% seen once. The TCR comes from a boy under two years old who had a stem cell transplant for SCID, so the T cells may come from the graft donor. The chain uses TRBV7-9 and TRBJ2-1, with 10 bases matching TRBD1. Source: PBMCs, mostly from graft donor cells, taken 360 days after TCRalphabeta/CD19-depleted stem cell transplant. The CDR3 loop is CASSLDRGQGTSEQFF. The CDR3 coding sequence is TGTGCCAGCAGCTTAGACCGGGGACAGGGGACGAGTGAGCAGTTCTTC.